Included here is one TCR beta chain sequence, with context. The antigen remains undetermined. Sequencing used immunoSEQ version 4 in survey mode. Clones were sequenced by immunoSEQ multiplex PCR, and TCRdb holds only the in-frame ones, with some missing. The table records 35,000 or so clones, more than 70% of them present only once. This specimen belongs to a study of persistence of HIV-infected CD4 T cells. Points from the study as a whole: Bulk TCR data could not be restricted to HIV-1-infected CMV-responding cells.

An overlapping HIV-1 Gag peptide pool stimulated these cells at about 0.94 ug/peptide/mL. CD40L/CD69 double-negative CD45RO-high memory CD4+ T cells were collected. CD8-depleted PBMCs were stimulated roughly 17 hours with anti-CD28/CD49d costimulation, CD40-blocking antibody and enfuvirtide. This CDR3 region has 17 residues. Trimming pared 2 bases from V and 2 bases from J, leaving 16 bases between. Germline loops: CDR1 SEHNR, CDR2 FQNEAQ (reference sequence). The gene calls are TRBV7-9 and TRBJ1-3, with TRBD1 as a possible D gene (5 bases). The sequences come from cultured CD4+ T cells from PBMCs, collected from a patient who received antiretroviral therapy. This receptor was taken from an adult with HIV. The donor label of this sample is uncertain. DNA for the CDR3: TGTGCCAGCAGCTTACGCCGCGAAGGGGTCGCTGGAAACACCATATATTTT. This encodes CASSLRREGVAGNTIYF.